Included here is one T cell receptor beta chain sequence, with context. This sample is drawn from a study of blood T cell repertoires in COVID-19. Turning to the study itself: The samples span acute and convalescent COVID-19 from the United States, Italy and Spain.

Data came from immunoSEQ multiplex PCR; TCRdb stores just in-frame clones and leaves some out. The sample holds some 400,000 clones; roughly nine tenths are singletons and the top ten take about 0.9%. Looked up from germline, CDR1 is GTSNPN and CDR2 is SVGIG (reference sequence). The CDR3 runs to 13 residues. V gave up 1 base and J gave up 0 bases, with 6 bases separating them. The receptor was derived from a woman in her 40s who had been exposed to COVID-19. The chain couples TRBV30 to TRBJ1-2; D call uncertain. The sample consisted of PBMCs or T cells enriched from blood (not recorded which). DNA of the CDR3: TGTGCCTGGAGTGCAGGCCCTAACTATGGCTACACCTTC. This sequence encodes CAWSAGPNYGYTF.